This entry describes one T cell receptor (beta chain). This clonotype occurred once. What antigen it recognizes has not been identified. The input lacks base qualities; no much larger clone sits a single base away. A read on its own is weak evidence. This entry comes from a study of Graves' ophthalmopathy and Graves' hyperthyroidism (dated by TCRdb to the late 2010s). Regarding the complete study: Peripheral blood was collected at initial diagnosis, prior to any treatment. T-cell repertoires of thyroid tissue and blood were compared in over 5 hyperthyroidism patients. To tell Graves' ophthalmopathy apart from Graves' hyperthyroidism, and to predict which patients would progress to ophthalmopathy, the study relied on TCR beta repertoire signatures. For independent validation, a separate cohort was made up of some 19 hyperthyroidism patients plus 17 patients who later progressed from hyperthyroidism to ophthalmopathy. Once sampling was done, hyperthyroidism patients were given methimazole at a starting dose of 30 mg daily, while ophthalmopathy patients were given high-dose intravenous methylprednisolone. To explore V-J signatures that separate ophthalmopathy from hyperthyroidism, a discovery set of 100 patients was enrolled, consisting of 43 with ophthalmopathy and 57 with stable hyperthyroidism. In total, approximately 140 blood samples were TCR-sequenced: approximately 42 ophthalmopathy, some 80 hyperthyroidism and roughly 17 hyperthyroidism-to-ophthalmopathy patients. The study at large found these results: No statistical method was used to predetermine the sample size, and group allocation was not hidden from the investigators. In validation, the model predicted ophthalmopathy progression with 55% to 71% sensitivity and 72.22% specificity; some 13 predicted patients were CT-confirmed with GO in a median of about 6.2 months. Most of the expanded thyroid clonotypes with a frequency above 0.001 were also detected in blood, and it was suggested that the thyroid immune response may be reflected by blood repertoires. In cross-validation, the 13-signature model distinguished ophthalmopathy from stable hyperthyroidism with around 90% sensitivity and 81% to 82% specificity, while in the test set the corresponding values were 80% and 75%.

Ophthalmopathy patients had moderately to severely active disease, Clinical Activity Score of at least 3, NOSPECS grade of at least 4, and disease duration under 3 months. Patients were excluded if they had other autoimmune diseases, uncontrolled infections, pregnancy or lactation. Diagnosis was based on clinical symptoms, serum thyroxine, TRAb, thyroid ultrasound and orbital computed tomography. Ficoll-Paque density gradient centrifugation was used to isolate PBMCs from 9.5 to 10 ml of fresh peripheral blood. Total RNA was extracted using Trizol reagent, and RNA quality was checked on an Agilent 2100 Bioanalyzer. TCR beta CDR3 regions were amplified from RNA transcripts for repertoire sequencing. HTBI primers and the Qiagen OneStep RT-PCR kit were used in a first-round RT-PCR, which was followed by a second-round multiplex PCR, size selection and purification. Libraries were sequenced paired-end with 100 bp reads on an Illumina HiSeq2000. For the original study's pipeline: SOAPnuke was used to process the reads, throwing out any read that had adapters, had uncalled bases, had a mean Phred below 15, or lacked an exact constant-primer or identifier match. COPE v1.2.5 was used to merge high-quality paired reads. Unique nucleotide sequences were defined as clonotypes and aligned to IMGT TRB V, D and J references using MiTCR v1.1. The analysis was limited to V-J combinations with a frequency above 0.0001, which together covered 99.2% of the repertoires. A TCR clonal expansion and chaos score per V-J combination was defined as the ratio of F50 clonal expansion to chaos observed in the TCRdist matrix. Welch's t-statistics and random forest were used to reduce the features to some 13 V-J combinations, which were then used as input to a naive Bayes classifier. The similarity between thyroid and blood repertoires was quantified using the Morisita-Horn index. Using fastp trimming at Q25 and MiXCR clonotype assembly, TCRdb reanalyzed the public sequencing data and kept in-frame beta chains. Duplicate CDR3 protein sequences are folded into a single record with the most common DNA and genes. TCRdb, rather than the study authors, made the V and J calls. This sample gives 240,000 or so distinct CDR3 sequences in total; 45% of them show up just once. The leading ten clones occupy roughly 45% of the sample.

The CDR3, cysteine through phenylalanine, is 14 amino acids long. Of the read, only the CDR3 DNA is kept; its 42 bases are in frame from base 1. As encoded in the germline V gene, CDR1 is KGHSH while CDR2 is LQKENI. The germline V and J ends show losses of 6 bases and 6 bases respectively, and no gene match explains 9 bases of the junction. This receptor was taken from an adult man with Graves' ophthalmopathy. The sequenced sample was peripheral blood. Recombination connected TRBV18 to TRBJ1-2; 8 central bases correspond to TRBD1. Here the CDR3 is given as CASSPGGTLDGYTF. Here is the DNA: TGTGCCAGCTCTCCAGGGGGCACGCTGGATGGCTACACCTTC.